This T cell receptor beta chain derives from a study of patients with pleural tuberculosis (dated by TCRdb to about 2014). The sample was run on an Illumina Genome Analyzer IIx. Starting from the raw public reads, TCRdb applied fastp trimming at Q25, assembled clones with MiXCR and retained in-frame beta chains. CDR3 protein sequences are deduplicated, and each keeps its most common genes and DNA. The sample contains around 54,000 distinct CDR3 sequences, about 7.3% of them found a single time. The ten largest clones take up roughly 17% of the sample. In its sample, this clonotype was seen many times. Its antigen target is currently unknown. Qualities for individual bases were not recorded, and no much larger clone is one base off. This TCR was sampled from a human donor with pleural tuberculosis.

The DNA sequence is TGTGCCAGCAGCTTAGTGGCGGGACAGGGAGAGCAGTACGTC. This is translated as CASSLVAGQGEQYV. The receptor chain draws on TRBV11-2 and TRBJ2-7, and 9 junctional nucleotides match TRBD1. Germline trimming: 1 base from V, 7 bases from J; junction bases outside gene matches: 5. CDR1 and CDR2, looked up from the germline V gene, are SGHAT and FQNNGV. CDR3 length: 14 amino acids, cysteine to valine. Kept here is only the CDR3 DNA, which spans 42 bases and is read in frame from base 1.